This T cell receptor beta chain originates from a study of regulatory T cells in long-lasting Graves disease. As for time point: newly diagnosed GD, antithyroid drugs for less than 3 months. PBMC RNA was the source of the TCR library. Arm-PCR of CDR3 regions with iRepertoire HTBI primers generated TCR beta libraries. TCRdb reprocessed the multiplex PCR reads via MiXCR and lists one record per CDR3 protein. The data show about 240,000 distinct CDR3 sequences, around 20% seen once. The sequence came from a female donor with Graves disease. The source material was peripheral blood mononuclear cells (PBMCs), sampled at new diagnosis, from a patient treated with antithyroid drugs.

The DNA for the CDR3 is TGTGCCAGCAGTCCTAGGGACTCCTATAATTCACCCCTCCACTTT. Translation: CASSPRDSYNSPLHF. V gene TRBV6-1 combines with J gene TRBJ1-6, with unresolved D. The germline V and J ends were trimmed by 5 bases and 0 bases, with 8 bases remaining between them. The germline V gene encodes CDR1 MNHNS and CDR2 SASEGT. CDR3 length equals 15 residues.